This TCR beta chain was sequenced during a study of blood T cell repertoires in COVID-19. Some clones are missing from TCRdb's copy, which holds only in-frame ones; the method was immunoSEQ multiplex PCR. Here the sample spans over 120,000 clones, over 80% being singletons. This CDR3 is 12 amino acids long. The germline V gene has CDR1 SNHLY and CDR2 FYNNEI. Worth noting for this clone: An end of the junction differs from the germline gene, which may be a read error.

Sequencing input: PBMCs or T cells enriched from blood (not recorded which). This receptor was taken from a man aged 55 to 69 who had recovered from COVID-19. The rearrangement uses TRBV2 and TRBJ2-7; D not resolved. CDR3 in amino acids: CASSEGYYEQYF. In DNA, the CDR3 is TGTGCCAGCAGCGAAGGCTACTACGAGCAGTACTTC.